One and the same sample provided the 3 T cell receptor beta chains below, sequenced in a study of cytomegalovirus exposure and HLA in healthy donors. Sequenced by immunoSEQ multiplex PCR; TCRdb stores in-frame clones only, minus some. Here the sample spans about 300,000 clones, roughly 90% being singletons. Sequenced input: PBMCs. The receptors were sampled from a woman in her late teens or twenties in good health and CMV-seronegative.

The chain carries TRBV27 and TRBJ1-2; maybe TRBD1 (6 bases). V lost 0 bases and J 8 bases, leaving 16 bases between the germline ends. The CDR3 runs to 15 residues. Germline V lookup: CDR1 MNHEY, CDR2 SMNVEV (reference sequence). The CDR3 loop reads CASSLSPGQRVGYTF. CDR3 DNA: TGTGCCAGCAGTTTATCACCGGGACAAAGGGTGGGCTACACCTTC.

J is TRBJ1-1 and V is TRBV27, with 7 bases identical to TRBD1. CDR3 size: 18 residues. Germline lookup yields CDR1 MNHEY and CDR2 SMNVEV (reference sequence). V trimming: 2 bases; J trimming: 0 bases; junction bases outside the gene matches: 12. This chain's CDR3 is CASSLRGATGPMNTEAFF. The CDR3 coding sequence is TGTGCCAGCAGTTTAAGGGGGGCGACAGGGCCCATGAACACTGAAGCTTTCTTT.

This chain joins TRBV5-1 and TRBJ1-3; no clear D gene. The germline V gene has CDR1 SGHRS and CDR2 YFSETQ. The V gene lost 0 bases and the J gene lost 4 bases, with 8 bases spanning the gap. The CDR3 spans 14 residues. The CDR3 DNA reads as TGCGCCAGCAGCTTGGCTGGCAGAGGAAACACCATATATTTT. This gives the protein CASSLAGRGNTIYF.